This entry describes one T cell receptor beta chain. J lost 7 bases, V lost 5 bases, and 8 bases had no gene match. There are 15 residues in the CDR3. Germline lookup yields CDR1 SNHLY and CDR2 FYNNEI. In the original analysis: Estimates of nucleated cell counts were drawn from the amplification of reference gene primers. Only in-frame clones appear in the TCRdb table, and some are missing; sequencing was by immunoSEQ multiplex PCR. The V and J calls and the clone size are those of that table, but D and trimming were determined from the DNA. The data show roughly 300,000 clones, roughly 86% seen once. These data originate in a study of blood T cell repertoires in COVID-19. As for the study in general: COVID-19 samples collected from the United States, Italy and Spain covered acute and convalescent phases. The analysed material was cDNA or gDNA that came from T cells, B-cell-depleted T cells, or PBMCs.

The chain couples TRBV2 to TRBJ2-1, with 10 bases lining up with TRBD2. The sequence was obtained from a woman aged 45-65 years who had recovered from COVID-19. The sample taken for sequencing was peripheral blood. The CDR3: CASSPRTSGGNEQFF. The CDR3 coding sequence is TGTGCCAGCAGTCCTAGGACTAGCGGTGGGAATGAGCAGTTCTTC.